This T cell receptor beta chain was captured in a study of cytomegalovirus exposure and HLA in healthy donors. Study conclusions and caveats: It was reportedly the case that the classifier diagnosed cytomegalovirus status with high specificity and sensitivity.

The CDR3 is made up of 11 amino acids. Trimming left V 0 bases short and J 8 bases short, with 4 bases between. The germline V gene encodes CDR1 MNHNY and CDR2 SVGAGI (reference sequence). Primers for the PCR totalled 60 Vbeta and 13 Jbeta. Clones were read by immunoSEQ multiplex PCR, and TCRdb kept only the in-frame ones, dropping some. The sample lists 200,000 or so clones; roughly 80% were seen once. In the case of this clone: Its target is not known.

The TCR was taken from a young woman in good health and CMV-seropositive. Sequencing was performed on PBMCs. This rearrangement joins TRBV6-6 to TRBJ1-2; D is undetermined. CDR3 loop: CASSYSLGYTF. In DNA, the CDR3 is TGTGCCAGCAGTTACTCGTTAGGCTACACCTTC.